This T cell receptor beta chain was identified in a study of beta chain bispecific antibodies for T cell cancers. The overall study: Healthy donor T cells cocultured with leukemia lines and bispecific antibodies.

This clonotype was counted many times. What it recognizes is unknown. The CDR3 consists of 14 residues. V dropped 0 bases and J dropped 5; count of bases not matched to a gene: 1. Germline V gene data show CDR1 as MDHEN and CDR2 as SYDVKM. Clonotypes were quantified using unique molecular identifier barcodes. MiXCR, run by TCRdb on the 5' RACE reads, gives a single entry per CDR3 protein. Of 20,000 or so distinct CDR3 sequences in the sample, less than 3% were seen once. Study conclusions and caveats: In these mixed samples, most targeted TRBV reads derived from the leukemia cell line.

Expansion lasted two to three days, with either anti-CD3 antibody OKT3 or CD3/CD28 beads. Some 5 x 10^4 normal T cells were cocultured with some 5 x 10^4 target cells and bispecific antibody. The sequencing sample was made of healthy donor T cells cultured with leukemia cells. This sequence joins TRBV28 and TRBJ1-2, with TRBD1 matching 9 bases. The receptor was derived from a human donor in good health. Some clones in this sample may be carry-over from other donors' samples. CDR3 sequence (DNA): TGTGCCAGCAGTTTATGGGGACAGGGTTATGGCTACACCTTC. Protein sequence: CASSLWGQGYGYTF.